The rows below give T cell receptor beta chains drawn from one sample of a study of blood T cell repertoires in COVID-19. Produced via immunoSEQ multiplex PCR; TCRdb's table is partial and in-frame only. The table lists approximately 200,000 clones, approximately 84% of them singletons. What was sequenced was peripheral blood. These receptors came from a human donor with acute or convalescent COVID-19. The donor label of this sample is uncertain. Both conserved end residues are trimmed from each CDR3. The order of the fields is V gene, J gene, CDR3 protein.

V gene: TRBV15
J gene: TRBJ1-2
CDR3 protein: ATSRGGWTGAYGPQGYT

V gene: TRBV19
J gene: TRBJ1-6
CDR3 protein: ASSTPGQGANSPLH

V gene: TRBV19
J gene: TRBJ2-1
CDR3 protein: ASSPLKAGGLVNEQF

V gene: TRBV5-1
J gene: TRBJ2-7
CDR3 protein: ASSWERWDYEQY

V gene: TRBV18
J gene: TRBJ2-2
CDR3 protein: ASSANLPNTGELF

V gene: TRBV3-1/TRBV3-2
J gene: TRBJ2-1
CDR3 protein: ASSQVGTVQF

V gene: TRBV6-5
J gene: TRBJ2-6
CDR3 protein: ASNLGSGANVLT

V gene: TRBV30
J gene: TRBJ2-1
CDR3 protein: AWSDRAKGLAGYNEQF

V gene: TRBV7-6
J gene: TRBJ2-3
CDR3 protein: ASSLGLAGSTDTQY

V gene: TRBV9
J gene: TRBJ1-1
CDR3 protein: ASTRQGTNTEAF

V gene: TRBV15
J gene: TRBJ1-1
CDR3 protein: ATSRGSGVVTEAF

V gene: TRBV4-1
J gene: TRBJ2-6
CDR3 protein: ASSQPQGARGANVLT

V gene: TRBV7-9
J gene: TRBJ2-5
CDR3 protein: ASSLDRAGGRETQY

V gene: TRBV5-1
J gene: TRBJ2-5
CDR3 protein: ASSPASMETQY

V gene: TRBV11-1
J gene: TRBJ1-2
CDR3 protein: ASSPGTGTLGYT

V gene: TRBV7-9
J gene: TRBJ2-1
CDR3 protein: ASSTGDSLTYNEQF

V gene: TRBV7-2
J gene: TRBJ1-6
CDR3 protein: ASSLQSQGNSPLH

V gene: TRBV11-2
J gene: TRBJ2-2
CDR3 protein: ASSLGGHGTGELF

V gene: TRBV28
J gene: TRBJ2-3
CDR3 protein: ASSPPPTSPDTQY

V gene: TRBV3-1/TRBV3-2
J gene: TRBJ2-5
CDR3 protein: ASSFGTGGAKTQY

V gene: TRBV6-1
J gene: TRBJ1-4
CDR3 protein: ASSEVQANEKLF

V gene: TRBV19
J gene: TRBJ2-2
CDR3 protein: ASSIFPIAGGKGRELF

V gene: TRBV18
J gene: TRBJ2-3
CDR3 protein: ASSTWTSGTDDTQY

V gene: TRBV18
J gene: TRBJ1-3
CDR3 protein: ASSPGQGALGNTIY

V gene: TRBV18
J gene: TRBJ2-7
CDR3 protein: ASSPDRVTYEQY

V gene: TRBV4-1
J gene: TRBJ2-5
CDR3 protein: ASSRDRTQY

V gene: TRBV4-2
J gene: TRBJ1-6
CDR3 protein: ASSQEGQNSPLH

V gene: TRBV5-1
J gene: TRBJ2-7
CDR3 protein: ASSSDQGLISYEQY

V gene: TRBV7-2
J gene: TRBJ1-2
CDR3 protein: ASSKDRLQIFGYT

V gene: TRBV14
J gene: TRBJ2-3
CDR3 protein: ASSRTAGTTGSTDTQY

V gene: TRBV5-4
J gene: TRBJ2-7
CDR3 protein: ASSSPDSYEQY

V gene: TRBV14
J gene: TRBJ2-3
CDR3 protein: ASSRYLSTPVGTQY